This T cell receptor (beta chain) was captured by sequencing in a study of T-cell reconstitution after alpha-beta-depleted transplantation in children. A library of TCRbeta sequences, prepared with unique molecular identifiers, was generated. In TCRdb, the PCR reads were re-called with MiXCR into one record per CDR3 protein. Among around 200,000 distinct CDR3 sequences listed, 8% to 9.5% were seen once. Germline V lookup: CDR1 ENHRY, CDR2 SYGVKD. V lost 6 bases to trimming and J lost 2 bases; unmatched junction nucleotides: 1. The CDR3 is 12 residues long. This clonotype was observed a few times. This chain links TRBV10-3 with TRBJ2-7, with 7 bases aligning to TRBD1. The sample consisted of PBMCs from the stem cell graft donor, taken from the stem cell graft. The receptor was isolated from a human donor who donated a stem cell graft to a child with acute lymphoblastic leukemia. CDR3 sequence (DNA): TGTGCCATCAGGGACAGGACCTACGAGCAGTACTTC. This translates into CAIRDRTYEQYF.